The rows below give T cell receptor beta chains drawn from one sample of a study of cytomegalovirus exposure and HLA in healthy donors. The protocol was immunoSEQ multiplex PCR, while the TCRdb copy is restricted to in-frame clones and leaves out a portion. The sample lists roughly 120,000 clones; about 69% were seen once. The specimen sequenced was PBMCs. The receptors were gathered from a woman in her late teens or twenties in good health and CMV-seronegative. Both conserved end residues are part of each CDR3. A D gene is named only where the DNA matches it firmly. Clone size appears in some rows only: once, few, many, or a class for an expanded clone.

cdr3_aa	cdr3_nt	v_call	clone_size	cdr3_length	d_call	j_call
CASSWLGQGTEAFF	TGCGCCAGCAGCTGGCTCGGACAGGGCACTGAAGCTTTCTTT	TRBV5-1	.	14	TRBD1	TRBJ1-1
CASSSPGQGLPYGYTF	TGTGCCAGCAGTTCCCCCGGACAGGGTCTCCCATATGGCTACACCTTC	TRBV28	.	16	TRBD1	TRBJ1-2
CASPTGLEEKLFF	TGTGCCAGCCCGACAGGGTTGGAGGAAAAACTGTTTTTT	TRBV28	once	13	TRBD1	TRBJ1-4
CASSWTSGGTDTQYF	TGTGCCAGTAGCTGGACTAGCGGGGGCACAGATACGCAGTATTTT	TRBV19	.	15	TRBD2	TRBJ2-3
CASSFGRDRGADTQYF	TGCGCCAGCAGCTTCGGGCGGGACAGGGGTGCAGATACGCAGTATTTT	TRBV5-1	.	16	TRBD1	TRBJ2-3
CASSTSYEQYF	TGTGCCAGCAGCACTTCCTACGAGCAGTACTTC	TRBV5-8	.	11	.	TRBJ2-7
CASTPSGANVLTF	TGTGCCAGCACTCCCTCTGGGGCCAACGTCCTGACTTTC	TRBV6-5	.	13	.	TRBJ2-6
CAISERGGSEAFF	TGTGCCATCAGTGAGAGGGGGGGGTCTGAAGCTTTCTTT	TRBV10-3	.	13	.	TRBJ1-1
CASSLAGQGEQYF	TGTGCCAGCAGTTTAGCGGGACAGGGCGAGCAGTACTTC	TRBV27	.	13	TRBD1	TRBJ2-7
CASSLAGGPGETQYF	TGCGCCAGCAGCTTGGCCGGGGGGCCGGGAGAGACCCAGTACTTC	TRBV5-1	.	15	.	TRBJ2-5
CASSRQGRDEKLFF	TGTGCCAGTAGTAGACAGGGGAGAGACGAAAAACTGTTTTTT	TRBV19	.	14	TRBD1	TRBJ1-4
CASSLAGTYEQYF	TGTGCCAGCAGTTTAGCGGGGACCTACGAGCAGTACTTC	TRBV6-1	.	13	TRBD2	TRBJ2-7
CASSLTAYNSPLHF	TGTGCCAGCAGCTTAACGGCCTATAATTCACCCCTCCACTTT	TRBV11-2	.	14	.	TRBJ1-6
CASTHRDRRDSPLHF	TGTGCCAGCACCCACCGGGACAGAAGGGATTCACCCCTCCACTTT	TRBV7-6	.	15	TRBD1	TRBJ1-6
CASSRRGSGGPQKETQYF	TGCGCCAGCAGCCGGCGTGGTAGCGGGGGCCCCCAGAAAGAGACCCAGTACTTC	TRBV5-1	.	18	TRBD2	TRBJ2-5
CASSEGKALYGYTF	TGTGCCAGCAGTGAAGGAAAAGCTCTCTATGGCTACACCTTC	TRBV6-1	.	14	.	TRBJ1-2
CASSPGTGYQPQHF	TGTGCCAGCAGCCCGGGGACAGGGTATCAGCCCCAGCATTTT	TRBV28	.	14	TRBD1	TRBJ1-5
CTSSQDLRGGERGPPYEQYF	TGCACCAGCAGCCAAGATCTACGAGGGGGGGAGCGGGGCCCTCCCTACGAGCAGTACTTC	TRBV1	.	20	.	TRBJ2-7
CASSMQSQADTQYF	TGTGCCAGTAGTATGCAGAGTCAGGCAGATACGCAGTATTTT	TRBV19	.	14	.	TRBJ2-3
CASSPSQTGATEAFF	TGTGCCAGCAGCCCCAGCCAGACAGGAGCCACTGAAGCTTTCTTT	TRBV11-2	.	15	.	TRBJ1-1
CAWSVRGEQFF	TGTGCCTGGAGTGTACGCGGGGAGCAGTTCTTC	TRBV30	.	11	.	TRBJ2-1
CASSIDHSSNTEAFF	TGTGCCAGTAGTATAGATCACAGCTCTAACACTGAAGCTTTCTTT	TRBV19	.	15	.	TRBJ1-1
CASSFKGTEAFF	TGTGCCAGCAGCTTCAAGGGGACTGAAGCTTTCTTT	TRBV13	.	12	.	TRBJ1-1
CASSFLDPTDTQYF	TGTGCCAGCAGCTTCCTAGATCCCACAGATACGCAGTATTTT	TRBV11-2	.	14	.	TRBJ2-3
CASSLGREQYF	TGCGCCAGCAGCCTGGGTCGGGAGCAGTACTTC	TRBV5-1	.	11	.	TRBJ2-7
CASSLGGPTEAFF	TGCGCCAGCAGCTTGGGAGGGCCCACTGAAGCTTTCTTT	TRBV5-1	.	13	.	TRBJ1-1
CASRGDRGETDTQYF	TGTGCCAGCAGGGGGGACAGGGGGGAGACAGATACGCAGTATTTT	TRBV2	.	15	TRBD1	TRBJ2-3
CASSLSGNTEAFF	TGTGCCAGCAGCTTATCAGGGAACACTGAAGCTTTCTTT	TRBV11-2	.	13	.	TRBJ1-1
CASSNRDSHTEAFF	TGTGCCAGCAGTAACCGGGACAGTCACACTGAAGCTTTCTTT	TRBV25-1	.	14	TRBD1	TRBJ1-1
CASSKGPGGKGRAEAFF	TGTGCCAGCAGCAAAGGCCCCGGGGGGAAAGGGAGGGCTGAAGCTTTCTTT	TRBV21-1	.	17	.	TRBJ1-1
CATNYDRGGQPQHF	TGTGCCACCAACTATGACAGGGGCGGTCAGCCCCAGCATTTT	TRBV2	few	14	TRBD1	TRBJ1-5
CASSLSGLNQPQHF	TGTGCCAGCAGTTTGTCGGGTCTCAATCAGCCCCAGCATTTT	TRBV27	once	14	.	TRBJ1-5
CATRQGLNNSPLHF	TGTGCCACGCGCCAGGGGCTAAATAATTCACCCCTCCACTTT	TRBV6-1	.	14	.	TRBJ1-6
CASSSRGGGRGQPQHF	TGTGCCAGCAGCTCTCGTGGCGGGGGAAGAGGTCAGCCCCAGCATTTT	TRBV7-8	.	16	.	TRBJ1-5
CASTRGDRGDQPQHF	TGTGCCAGCACCCGGGGGGACAGGGGAGATCAGCCCCAGCATTTT	TRBV28	.	15	TRBD1	TRBJ1-5
CASSSRGMEKLFF	TGTGCCAGCAGCTCGCGCGGCATGGAAAAACTGTTTTTT	TRBV5-4	once	13	.	TRBJ1-4
CATILTGNTEAFF	TGTGCCACCATTCTCACAGGGAACACTGAAGCTTTCTTT	TRBV7-2	.	13	.	TRBJ1-1
CASSLGQGITGYTF	TGTGCCAGCAGTCTCGGACAGGGCATAACGGGCTACACCTTC	TRBV7-2	.	14	TRBD1	TRBJ1-2
CASSVAIGDYNEKLFF	TGTGCCAGCAGCGTAGCAATCGGGGACTATAATGAAAAACTGTTTTTT	TRBV9	.	16	.	TRBJ1-4
CASTPEGASRTEAFF	TGTGCCAGCACCCCGGAGGGGGCGAGTCGGACTGAAGCTTTCTTT	TRBV5-4	.	15	TRBD1	TRBJ1-1
CASSEAKLAGAVEQYF	TGTGCCAGCAGTGAAGCCAAACTAGCGGGGGCGGTCGAGCAGTACTTC	TRBV2	.	16	TRBD2	TRBJ2-7
CASTMSWDRVYEQYF	TGTGCCAGCACCATGTCCTGGGACAGGGTCTACGAGCAGTACTTC	TRBV28	.	15	TRBD1	TRBJ2-7
CASSLLPGSNSPLHF	TGCGCCAGCAGCCTCCTCCCCGGGTCAAATTCACCCCTCCACTTT	TRBV5-1	once	15	.	TRBJ1-6
CATSTMRTQYF	TGTGCCACCAGTACCATGAGGACCCAGTACTTC	TRBV6-5	.	11	.	TRBJ2-5
CAWSRDRGRYEQYF	TGTGCCTGGAGCCGGGACAGGGGGCGCTACGAGCAGTACTTC	TRBV30	.	14	TRBD1	TRBJ2-7
CASSRDRGRMDEKLFF	TGCGCCAGCAGCAGGGACAGGGGACGGATGGACGAAAAACTGTTTTTT	TRBV5-1	.	16	TRBD1	TRBJ1-4
CASGLDRQIANYGYTF	TGTGCTAGTGGTTTGGACAGACAGATAGCTAACTATGGCTACACCTTC	TRBV12-5	.	16	.	TRBJ1-2
CASINPGRGNTEAFF	TGTGCCAGCATTAACCCGGGGAGGGGGAACACTGAAGCTTTCTTT	TRBV6-5	.	15	.	TRBJ1-1
CAVSGGRDTQYF	TGCGCCGTGAGCGGGGGGAGGGATACGCAGTATTTT	TRBV4-1	.	12	TRBD2	TRBJ2-3
CASSLKQGNQPQHF	TGTGCCAGCAGTTTAAAACAGGGTAATCAGCCCCAGCATTTT	TRBV27	once	14	.	TRBJ1-5